One T cell receptor (beta chain) is described in this entry. This record belongs to a study of blood T cell repertoires in COVID-19. In the study overall: Acute-phase and convalescent COVID-19 samples originated in the United States, Italy and Spain.

The CDR3 runs to 18 residues. The V and J ends lost 5 bases and 0 bases respectively, with 20 bases between them. Germline CDR1 is SGHTA and CDR2 is FQGNSA. As originally analysed: For nucleated cells, counts were estimated from reference gene primer amplification. Sequenced by immunoSEQ multiplex PCR; TCRdb stores in-frame clones only, minus some. The V and J calls and clone size were taken over from that table, and D and trimming were inferred from the DNA. The table has just under 65,000 clones, around 83% seen once; the top ten hold around 6.6%. The chain employs TRBV7-2 and TRBJ1-5; no clear D. The sequence derives from a human donor in a cohort sampled during active COVID-19. The source material was peripheral blood. The DNA for the CDR3 is TGTGCCAGCAGCCCACTGATTGCCTCAATCTATAGCAATCAGCCCCAGCATTTT. This codes for CASSPLIASIYSNQPQHF.